This TCR beta chain appears in the sequencing data of a study of cytomegalovirus exposure and HLA in healthy donors. The primer mix had 60 Vbeta and 13 Jbeta primers. The assay was immunoSEQ multiplex PCR, and TCRdb's table has in-frame clones only and misses some. The sample has about 140,000 clones, roughly 10% seen once. Points from the study as a whole: Among the CMV-associated chains, three were confirmed in vitro as specific for CMV antigens.

This clone was observed a few times. The target antigen is unknown. Trimming cost V 2 bases and J 4 bases; bases outside gene matches: 6. There are 16 residues in the CDR3. The germline V gene has CDR1 MNHEY and CDR2 SMNVEV (reference sequence). Donors showed nominal health when sampled, although they likely had unrecorded immune exposures. This chain joins TRBV27 and TRBJ2-1; 9 positions match TRBD1. This TCR came from a male donor in good health and CMV-seronegative. The sequenced sample was PBMCs. The CDR3 nucleotides read TGTGCCAGCAGTTTAAGGACAGGGGTGCCTTACAATGAGCAGTTCTTC. Its protein is CASSLRTGVPYNEQFF.